A selection of T cell receptor beta chains follows, all from one sample in a study of T-cell memory formation after mild COVID-19. Each CDR3 protein gets one entry after TCRdb re-called the 5' RACE reads with MiXCR. The repertoire holds roughly 620,000 distinct CDR3 sequences, with more than 15% as singletons. Material for sequencing was PBMCs or a T cell subset sorted from them (not recorded which). All receptors derive from an adult woman who had mild COVID-19 (a few samples of this study predate the infection). Cell type and time point are not known. The CDR3 runs from the conserved cysteine through the conserved F or W. D genes are given only for firm matches. Clone size is stated in some rows and not others, as once, few, many or a class when expanded.

clone_size,d_call,cdr3_length,j_call,v_call,cdr3_nt,cdr3_aa
NA,NA,13,TRBJ2-1,TRBV24-1,TGTGCCACCAGCCCCCCTGGGGGCCATGAGCAGTTCTTC,CATSPPGGHEQFF
NA,NA,17,TRBJ2-7,TRBV27,TGTGCCAGCAGTTTATTAGCGGGACAGTTTTCGCGCTACGAGCAGTACTTC,CASSLLAGQFSRYEQYF
many,NA,15,TRBJ2-3,TRBV5-5,TGTGCCAGCAGCTCCTATGGCGGGGGCACAGATACGCAGTATTTT,CASSSYGGGTDTQYF
NA,TRBD2,16,TRBJ2-1,TRBV20-1,TGCAGTGCTAGGGAAAAAGCGGGAATCCAATACAATGAGCAGTTCTTC,CSAREKAGIQYNEQFF
NA,TRBD2,17,TRBJ2-2,TRBV4-2,TGTGCCAGCAGCCTTAAAATGGCTAGCGGGGCCACCGGGGAGCTGTTTTTT,CASSLKMASGATGELFF
many,NA,16,TRBJ2-5,TRBV5-4,TGTGCCAGCAGCTTGAAGGCAGCGACCCTCCAAGAGACCCAGTACTTC,CASSLKAATLQETQYF
NA,TRBD1,20,TRBJ2-6,TRBV4-1,TGCGCCAGCAGCCCGTGGCCACGGCGGGACAGGGGCTCTGGGGCCAACGTCCTGACTTTC,CASSPWPRRDRGSGANVLTF
few,NA,17,TRBJ1-6,TRBV7-6,TGTGCCAGCAGCCGAGAGGGGACAATCTCCTATAATTCACCCCTCCACTTT,CASSREGTISYNSPLHF
few,TRBD1,18,TRBJ1-3,TRBV5-1,TGCGCCAGCAGCCCATCCGGGGACAGGACCTACTCTGGAAACACCATATATTTT,CASSPSGDRTYSGNTIYF
few,NA,14,TRBJ2-1,TRBV6-6,TGTGCCAGCAGTTACGGGGTCAGTATTAATGAGCAGTTCTTC,CASSYGVSINEQFF
few,NA,16,TRBJ2-7,TRBV3-1,TGTGCCAGCAGCCTCGGAGCGGGCCAGGGGAGCTACGAGCAGTACTTC,CASSLGAGQGSYEQYF
few,TRBD1,15,TRBJ2-7,TRBV27,TGTGCCAGCAGTTCCCCGGGACAGGGTATAGGCGAGCAGTACTTC,CASSSPGQGIGEQYF
few,NA,16,TRBJ1-3,TRBV12-3/TRBV12-4,TGTGCCAGTAAGAAACCAGGGGCCAACTCTGGAAACACCATATATTTT,CASKKPGANSGNTIYF
few,TRBD1,15,TRBJ2-7,TRBV13,TGTGCCAGCAGCTCAACCGGGACAGCAGCATACGAGCAGTACTTC,CASSSTGTAAYEQYF
few,NA,15,TRBJ1-3,TRBV10-3,TGTGCCATCAGTGAGTCAGACCTTGGAGGAAACACCATATATTTT,CAISESDLGGNTIYF
few,NA,15,TRBJ2-3,TRBV6-6,TGTGCCAGCAGTTCGGGACGTCTACGCACAGATACGCAGTATTTT,CASSSGRLRTDTQYF
few,NA,13,TRBJ2-3,TRBV7-3,TGTGCCAGCAGCCACGATAACACAGATACGCAGTATTTT,CASSHDNTDTQYF
once,TRBD1,14,TRBJ2-7,TRBV10-3,TGTGCCATCAGTATGGGACAGGGTCCCTACGAGCAGTACTTC,CAISMGQGPYEQYF
NA,TRBD2,18,TRBJ2-2,TRBV27,TGTGCCAGCATCCAGACTAGCGGGGGGGCGTGGGGGACCGGGGAGCTGTTTTTT,CASIQTSGGAWGTGELFF
NA,NA,12,TRBJ1-1,TRBV6-5,TGTGCCAGCAGTACCAGACAGTATGAAGCTTTCTTT,CASSTRQYEAFF
NA,NA,15,TRBJ2-5,TRBV15,TGTGCCACCAGCAGAGACAGGGGACCCGTCGAGACCCAGTACTTC,CATSRDRGPVETQYF
few,TRBD1,14,TRBJ2-1,TRBV20-1,TGCAGTGCTCTCGGGACAGGGATCTACAATGAGCAGTTCTTC,CSALGTGIYNEQFF
NA,NA,16,TRBJ2-1,TRBV30,TGTGCCTGGAGCCCAGGACTCCTTCAATCGTCGAATGAGCAGTTCTTC,CAWSPGLLQSSNEQFF
few,NA,14,TRBJ2-2,TRBV30,TGTGCCTGGAGAGGCAGGCAGAACACCGGGGAGCTGTTTTTT,CAWRGRQNTGELFF
NA,TRBD1,16,TRBJ2-7,TRBV15,TGTGCCACCAGCAGAGAGCTGACAGGGGCCCACTACGAGCAGTACTTC,CATSRELTGAHYEQYF
NA,NA,14,TRBJ1-6,TRBV12-3/TRBV12-4,TGTGCCAGCAGTTTCCGGGGACCTAATTCACCCCTCCACTTT,CASSFRGPNSPLHF
NA,NA,16,TRBJ1-3,TRBV6-6,TGTGCCAGCAGTCCCCGGGGAGGCGGCTCTGGAAACACCATATATTTT,CASSPRGGGSGNTIYF
many,NA,13,TRBJ2-1,TRBV4-1,TGCGCCAGCAGTCCCAAGGCGAGGAATGAGCAGTTCTTC,CASSPKARNEQFF
few,TRBD2,16,TRBJ2-3,TRBV4-2,TGTGCCAGCAGCCTTTATATGCGGGGGGGAGGAGATACGCAGTATTTT,CASSLYMRGGGDTQYF
NA,NA,15,TRBJ1-2,TRBV19,TGTGCCAGTAGTATGGCGGCAGGAGTTAACTATGGCTACACCTTC,CASSMAAGVNYGYTF
NA,NA,12,TRBJ2-7,TRBV20-1,TGCAGTGCTAGCCTAAGGACCTACGAGCAGTACTTC,CSASLRTYEQYF
NA,TRBD1,20,TRBJ2-7,TRBV6-6,TGTGCCAGCAGTTACTCTTACGGGACAGGGGGTCCGAAACGCTCCTACGAGCAGTACTTC,CASSYSYGTGGPKRSYEQYF
few,TRBD1,20,TRBJ1-6,TRBV7-6,TGTGCCAGCAGCTTTGATCGGAGGGCTGACGGGACAGCTTATAATTCACCCCTCCACTTT,CASSFDRRADGTAYNSPLHF
many,NA,14,TRBJ2-2,TRBV5-1,TGCGCCAGCAGCTTGGGGACCAACACCGGGGAGCTGTTTTTT,CASSLGTNTGELFF
few,NA,14,TRBJ1-3,TRBV19,TGTGCCAGTAGTATGGATGGATCTGGAAACACCATATATTTT,CASSMDGSGNTIYF
few,TRBD2,16,TRBJ2-1,TRBV7-8,TGTGCCAGCAGCTTAGCGCGAGCGGGAGCGGGAAATGAGCAGTTCTTC,CASSLARAGAGNEQFF
NA,TRBD1,16,TRBJ2-1,TRBV19,TGTGCCAGTAGTATCCCCCCGGCAGGGGGTCGGAGTGAGCAGTTCTTC,CASSIPPAGGRSEQFF
few,NA,15,TRBJ2-5,TRBV7-2,TGTGCCAGCAGCTCCCCCGAGGTGGGGCAAGAGACCCAGTACTTC,CASSSPEVGQETQYF
NA,NA,11,TRBJ2-7,TRBV12-3/TRBV12-4,TGTGCCAGCAGTCTAGGGGACGAGGAGTACTTC,CASSLGDEEYF
NA,TRBD1,15,TRBJ2-7,TRBV12-3/TRBV12-4,TGTGCCAGCAGACTCTCCGGGACAGGGCTGGCTGAGCAGTACTTC,CASRLSGTGLAEQYF
many,TRBD2,15,TRBJ2-3,TRBV20-1,TGCAGTGCTAGCTCGGGGGGGGAGGTGCGAGATACGCAGTATTTT,CSASSGGEVRDTQYF
few,NA,15,TRBJ2-7,TRBV3-1,TGTGCCAGCAGCCAAGAGGGAGACAATCAGTACGAGCAGTACTTC,CASSQEGDNQYEQYF
few,NA,15,TRBJ2-3,TRBV6-2/TRBV6-3,TGTGCCAGCAGTTTCCAGGATCCTAGCACAGATACGCAGTATTTT,CASSFQDPSTDTQYF
NA,TRBD1,15,TRBJ1-2,TRBV5-6,TGTGCCAGCAGCTTGTTTGACAGGGACGACTATGGCTACACCTTC,CASSLFDRDDYGYTF
few,NA,14,TRBJ2-7,TRBV4-1,TGCGCCAGCAGCCGATCCGTGGGTAACTACGAGCAGTACTTC,CASSRSVGNYEQYF
few,NA,16,TRBJ2-3,TRBV7-2,TGTGCCAGCAGCTTAATCCCAGGGCGTGGGACAGATACGCAGTATTTT,CASSLIPGRGTDTQYF
NA,NA,16,TRBJ1-1,TRBV3-1,TGTGCCAGCAGCCAAGATAACTGGGCGCGGGGTACTGAAGCTTTCTTT,CASSQDNWARGTEAFF
NA,TRBD2,19,TRBJ2-1,TRBV20-1,TGCAGTGCTAGAGGTGTGGGACTAGCGGGCCCCCACCCCTACAATGAGCAGTTCTTC,CSARGVGLAGPHPYNEQFF
NA,TRBD1,14,TRBJ2-1,TRBV7-9,TGTGCCAGCAGCCTTAAGGGGGCAGACAATGAGCAGTTCTTC,CASSLKGADNEQFF
NA,TRBD2,16,TRBJ2-7,TRBV6-2/TRBV6-3,TGTGCCAGCAGCCAAGCTCCGGGGGGTCTCCTCTACGAGCAGTACTTC,CASSQAPGGLLYEQYF
few,NA,16,TRBJ1-1,TRBV15,TGTGCCACCAGCCGTCGGAGGGAGGGACCGAACACTGAAGCTTTCTTT,CATSRRREGPNTEAFF
many,TRBD1,15,TRBJ1-2,TRBV5-1,TGCGCCAGCAGCCCGGAGACAGGGGGCGCCTATGGCTACACCTTC,CASSPETGGAYGYTF
few,NA,14,TRBJ2-3,TRBV5-1,TGCGCCAGCAGCTTGGAGGTCCGAGGAGATACGCAGTATTTT,CASSLEVRGDTQYF
NA,NA,15,TRBJ2-1,TRBV7-9,TGTGCCAGCAGAGGCGGAGCGTACTCCTACAATGAGCAGTTCTTC,CASRGGAYSYNEQFF
NA,NA,15,TRBJ2-3,TRBV30,TGTGCCTGGAATTCAGGGGTTGTTATTGCAGATACGCAGTATTTT,CAWNSGVVIADTQYF
few,TRBD1,18,TRBJ2-6,TRBV4-1,TGCGCCAGCAGCCAGCCGGGACAGGGAATCTCTGGGGCCAACGTCCTGACTTTC,CASSQPGQGISGANVLTF
few,NA,13,TRBJ2-7,TRBV5-5,TGTGCCAGCAGCCGGGTCGGGGTACACGAGCAGTACTTC,CASSRVGVHEQYF
NA,NA,14,TRBJ2-7,TRBV6-6,TGTGCCAGCAGTTACGAGCGCCAGGGCCACGAGCAGTACTTC,CASSYERQGHEQYF
NA,TRBD1,15,TRBJ1-1,TRBV6-5,TGTGCCAGCATGGGGGGAAGGGGGCGAGAAACTGAAGCTTTCTTT,CASMGGRGRETEAFF